The clone carrying this T cell receptor (beta chain) was detected many times. Amplified TCR beta CDR3 regions came from RNA transcripts. RT-PCR in the first round (using the HTBI primer set) targeted the TCR CDR3. TCRdb redid the calling of the multiplex PCR reads with MiXCR, one entry per CDR3 protein. The sample comprises approximately 370,000 distinct CDR3 sequences, 17% of which are singletons, and almost 35% rests with the top ten. The entry originates in a study of T cells in Graves' hyperthyroidism and ophthalmopathy. The CDR3 is 14 residues long. V lost 2 bases and J lost 8, with 12 bases in between. From germline, CDR1 is MDHEN and CDR2 SYDVKM.

This clonotype was sampled from a woman aged 25 to 39 with Graves' hyperthyroidism that later progressed to Graves' ophthalmopathy. Sequenced material: blood. The chain has TRBV28 and TRBJ1-4, with D hard to call. The CDR3 reads CASSLPGFEEKLFF. The DNA for the CDR3 is TGTGCCAGCAGTTTACCCGGGTTCGAGGAAAAACTGTTTTTT.